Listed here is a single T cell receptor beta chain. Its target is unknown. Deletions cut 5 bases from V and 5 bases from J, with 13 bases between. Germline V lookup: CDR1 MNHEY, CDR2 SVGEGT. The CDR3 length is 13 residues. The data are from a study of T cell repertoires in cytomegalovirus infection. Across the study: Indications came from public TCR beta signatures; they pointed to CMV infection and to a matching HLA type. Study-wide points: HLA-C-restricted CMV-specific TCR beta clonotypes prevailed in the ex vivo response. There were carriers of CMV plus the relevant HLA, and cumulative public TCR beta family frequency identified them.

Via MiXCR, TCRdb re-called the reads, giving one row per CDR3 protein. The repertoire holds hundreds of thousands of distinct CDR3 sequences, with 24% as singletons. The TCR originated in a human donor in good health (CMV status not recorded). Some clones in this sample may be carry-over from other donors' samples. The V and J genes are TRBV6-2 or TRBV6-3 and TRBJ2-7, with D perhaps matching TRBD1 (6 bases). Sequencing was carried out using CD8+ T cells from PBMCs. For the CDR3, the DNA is TGTGCCAGCAGTACCGACAGGCTTAACGAGCAGTACGTC. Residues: CASSTDRLNEQYV.